This TCR beta chain was documented in a study of Tregs in tolerant kidney transplant recipients. Profiled with immunoSEQ multiplex PCR; TCRdb holds only in-frame clones, not every one. The data contain fewer than 100,000 clones, 93% of them singletons. Germline values: CDR1 SGHRS, CDR2 YFSETQ. V lost 2 bases, J lost 1 base, and 6 bases lay in between. The CDR3 covers 13 residues. Sequences were derived from CD4+ T cells from blood, sampled before the transplant. The TCR originated in a human donor who received a combined kidney and bone marrow transplant. The chain couples TRBV5-1 to TRBJ1-1; D not certain. The CDR3 DNA follows: TGCGCCAGCAGCTTATCTAAGAACACTGAAGCTTTCTTT. It codes for CASSLSKNTEAFF.